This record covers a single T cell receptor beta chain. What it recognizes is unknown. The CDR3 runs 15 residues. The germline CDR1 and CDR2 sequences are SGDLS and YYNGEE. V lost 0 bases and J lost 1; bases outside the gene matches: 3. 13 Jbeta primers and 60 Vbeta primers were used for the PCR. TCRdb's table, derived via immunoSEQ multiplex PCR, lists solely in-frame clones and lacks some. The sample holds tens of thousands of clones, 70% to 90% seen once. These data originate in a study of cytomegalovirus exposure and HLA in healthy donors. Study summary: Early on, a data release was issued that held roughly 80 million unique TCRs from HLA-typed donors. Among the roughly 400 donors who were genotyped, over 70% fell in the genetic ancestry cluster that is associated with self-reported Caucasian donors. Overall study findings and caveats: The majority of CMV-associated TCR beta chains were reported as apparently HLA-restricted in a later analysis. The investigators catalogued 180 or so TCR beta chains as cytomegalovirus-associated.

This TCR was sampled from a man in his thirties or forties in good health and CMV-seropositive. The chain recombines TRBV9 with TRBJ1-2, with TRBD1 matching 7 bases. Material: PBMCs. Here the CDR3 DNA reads TGTGCCAGCAGCGTAGAGGGACAGCTTAACTATGGCTACACCTTC. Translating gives CASSVEGQLNYGYTF.